The next 22 T cell receptor beta chains were all read from a single sample in a study of blood T cell repertoires in COVID-19. The repertoire was sequenced with immunoSEQ multiplex PCR; TCRdb's copy has only in-frame clones and lacks some. The table has around 310,000 clones, 89% seen once. The sample comprised PBMCs or T cells enriched from blood (not recorded which). The receptors were sampled from a woman aged 25 to 39 who had recovered from COVID-19.

The J gene is TRBJ1-5, the V gene TRBV19; D possibly corresponds to TRBD1 (6 bases). Germline V gives CDR1 LNHDA, CDR2 SQIVND (reference sequence). The V end lost 3 bases, the J end lost 5 bases, and 17 bases lay between the germline ends. This CDR3 contains 16 residues. CDR3 loop: CASSISTGTRDQPQHF. The CDR3 coding sequence is TGTGCCAGTAGTATCTCAACAGGGACACGGGATCAGCCCCAGCATTTT.

The chain employs TRBV5-1 and TRBJ2-3, with 7 nucleotides matching TRBD2. The germline V gene encodes CDR1 SGHRS and CDR2 YFSETQ. V shed 2 bases, J shed 3 bases, and the junction held 6 bases outside the gene matches. CDR3 length: 15 residues. The CDR3 sequence: CASSLGGSGTDTQYF. CDR3 nucleotides: TGCGCCAGCAGCTTAGGCGGGAGTGGGACAGATACGCAGTATTTT. The variable domain in full, with the rest retrieved from reference TRBV5-1 and TRBJ2-3, is KAGVTQTPRYLIKTRGQQVTLSCSPISGHRSVSWYQQTPGQGLQFLFEYFSETQRNKGNFPGRFSGRQFSNSRSEMNVSTLELGDSALYLCASSLGGSGTDTQYFGPGTRLTVL.

The rearrangement joins TRBV7-9 to TRBJ1-5, with D unresolved. Germline V CDR1 and CDR2: SEHNR, FQNEAQ (reference sequence). This CDR3 spans 16 amino acids. The ends were cut back, 1 base at V and 6 bases at J, with 16 bases in the middle. Here the CDR3 DNA reads TGTGCCAGCAGCTTAGAAGGTAGAGGCTTGGGTCAGCCCCAGCATTTT. Translating gives CASSLEGRGLGQPQHF. Filled out from reference TRBV7-9 and TRBJ1-5, the complete variable domain reads DTGVSQNPRHKITKRGQNVTFRCDPISEHNRLYWYRQTLGQGPEFLTYFQNEAQLEKSRLLSDRFSAERPKGSFSTLEIQRTEQGDSAMYLCASSLEGRGLGQPQHFGDGTRLSIL.

This sequence joins TRBV4-2 and TRBJ2-7; 9 bases align to TRBD2. The V and J ends lost 4 bases and 2 bases, in that order; junction bases with no gene match: 6. This CDR3 has 15 residues. CDR1 is LGHNA, CDR2 YNFKEQ, per germline. CDR3 coding DNA: TGTGCCAGCAGCCCAGTGACTAGCGGTACCTACGAGCAGTACTTC. It translates to CASSPVTSGTYEQYF.

This clone was recorded a few times. The V and J genes are TRBV6-5 and TRBJ1-6; unclear D gene. Trimming left V 4 bases short and J 3 bases short, with 10 bases between. Germline values: CDR1 MNHEY, CDR2 SVGAGI. This CDR3 contains 15 residues. CDR3 protein: CASSLEFLYNSPLHF. The CDR3 DNA reads as TGTGCCAGCAGTTTGGAGTTCCTCTATAATTCACCCCTCCACTTT.

The rearrangement uses TRBV24-1 and TRBJ2-1, with 7 bases matching TRBD1. There are 12 residues in the CDR3. Germline V gene lookup returns CDR1 KGHDR and CDR2 SFDVKD. The V segment lost 3 bases and the J segment 14 bases; nucleotides outside the gene matches: 6. CDR3 loop: CATSDPGTEEFF. The CDR3 coding sequence is TGTGCCACCAGTGATCCTGGGACAGAGGAGTTCTTC.

The chain employs TRBV13 and TRBJ2-7; D possibly corresponds to TRBD2 (6 bases). Germline V lookup: CDR1 PRHDT, CDR2 FYEKMQ (reference sequence). Trimming cost V 1 base and J 3 bases, with 16 bases left between them. This CDR3 spans 16 amino acids. The CDR3 loop reads CASSLEGGTGFYEQYF. The CDR3 DNA reads as TGTGCCAGCAGCTTAGAGGGCGGGACCGGTTTCTACGAGCAGTACTTC. Filled out from reference TRBV13 and TRBJ2-7, the complete variable domain reads AAGVIQSPRHLIKEKRETATLKCYPIPRHDTVYWYQQGPGQDPQFLISFYEKMQSDKGSIPDRFSAQQFSDYHSELNMSSLELGDSALYFCASSLEGGTGFYEQYFGPGTRLTVT.

V gene TRBV6-5 combines with J gene TRBJ2-3; TRBD2 agrees at 10 bases. V was pared by 2 bases and J by 9 bases, with 11 bases of the junction left unmatched. Germline V CDR1 and CDR2: MNHEY, SVGAGI. The CDR3 has 16 residues. CDR3 coding DNA: TGTGCCAGCAGTTACGGGCTAGCGGGAGAAGGGGAAACGCAGTATTTT. Its translation is CASSYGLAGEGETQYF.

There are a few counts of this clone. The chain has TRBV5-5 and TRBJ1-2; perhaps TRBD1 as D (5 bases). The length of the CDR3 is 17 residues. CDR1 and CDR2 (germline): SGHKS, YYEKEE (reference sequence). Trimming left V 0 bases short and J 4 bases short, with 19 bases between. This chain's CDR3 is CASSLDRYVGTTYGYTF. CDR3 DNA: TGTGCCAGCAGCTTGGACAGGTACGTCGGAACCACCTATGGCTACACCTTC.

The chain recombines TRBV5-4 with TRBJ2-3; D remains unclear. There are 15 residues in the CDR3. Germline CDR1 SGHNT, CDR2 YYREEE (reference sequence). V shed 2 bases and J shed 8 bases, with 18 bases lying between them. CDR3: CASSFFPYYDGTQYF. CDR3 in DNA: TGTGCCAGCAGCTTCTTCCCCTACTACGACGGTACGCAGTATTTT.

The gene calls are TRBV15 and TRBJ1-5; the D is unclear. CDR1 is LNHNV and CDR2 is YYDKDF in the germline V gene (reference sequence). With 1 base removed from V and 0 bases from J, the gap between germline ends came to 13 bases. CDR3 length: 17 residues. CDR3 loop: CATSRGSILISNQPQHF. For the CDR3, the DNA is TGTGCCACCAGCAGAGGTTCTATATTGATTAGCAATCAGCCCCAGCATTTT.

V gene TRBV29-1 combines with J gene TRBJ1-1, with unresolved D. The CDR3 consists of 11 residues. CDR1 is SQVTM and CDR2 is ANQGSEA in the germline V gene. V was pared by 4 bases and J by 2 bases, with 5 bases between. DNA for the CDR3: TGCAGCGTTGTAATAAACACTGAAGCTTTCTTT. This codes for CSVVINTEAFF. The full variable domain, completed using reference TRBV29-1 and TRBJ1-1, is SAVISQKPSRDICQRGTSLTIQCQVDSQVTMMFWYRQQPGQSLTLIATANQGSEATYESGFVIDKFPISRPNLTFSTLTVSNMSPEDSSIYLCSVVINTEAFFGQGTRLTVV.

The chain carries TRBV6-5 and TRBJ1-1; 7 positions match TRBD1. The CDR3 loop spans 14 amino acids. The V gene end was trimmed by 6 bases and the J gene end by 0 bases; junction bases not matched to a gene: 4. Germline CDR1 and CDR2: MNHEY and SVGAGI. CDR3 protein: CASSIDRVNTEAFF. The CDR3 DNA sequence: TGTGCCAGCAGCATAGACAGGGTGAACACTGAAGCTTTCTTT.

The chain has TRBV4-2 and TRBJ2-7; TRBD2 matches at 7 bases. From germline, CDR1 is LGHNA and CDR2 YNFKEQ. The CDR3 has 15 residues. V shed 5 bases, J shed 2 bases, and the junction held 9 bases outside the gene matches. The CDR3 DNA follows: TGTGCCAGCAGCGAAGGACTAGTCTTCACCTACGAGCAGTACTTC. This codes for CASSEGLVFTYEQYF.

This clone was observed a single time. The gene calls are TRBV25-1 and TRBJ1-1; tentative D call: TRBD1 (6 bases). Germline assignment: CDR1 MGHDK and CDR2 SYGVNS. The V end was cut by 3 bases, the J end by 1 base, with 15 bases between. This CDR3 has 16 amino acids. The CDR3: CASSDSSGQPNTEAFF. The CDR3, as DNA: TGTGCCAGCAGTGATTCCTCTGGACAGCCGAACACTGAAGCTTTCTTT.

This clone was seen once. The V and J genes are TRBV9 and TRBJ2-3; 10 bases align to TRBD2. The CDR3 covers 16 residues. Germline-derived CDR1 and CDR2 are SGDLS and YYNGEE. Losses at the gene ends were 3 bases for V and 3 bases for J; bases not matched to a gene: 7. CDR3 nucleotide sequence: TGTGCCAGCAGCGCCGGAGCGGGAGGGCCTACAGATACGCAGTATTTT. This codes for CASSAGAGGPTDTQYF.

The chain combines TRBV7-2 with TRBJ2-1; perhaps TRBD1 as D (6 bases). This CDR3 contains 19 residues. The V gene lost 5 bases and the J gene lost 6 bases, with 29 bases spanning the gap. Germline-derived CDR1 and CDR2 are SGHTA and FQGNSA. This chain's CDR3 is CASSRTTSINRVPSNEQFF. The CDR3 DNA reads as TGTGCCAGCAGCCGTACGACCTCAATAAACAGGGTCCCAAGCAATGAGCAGTTCTTC.

The rearrangement uses TRBV6-5 and TRBJ1-5; unclear D gene. Trimming shortened V by 3 bases and J by 1 base, and 10 bases separated the two germline ends. Germline V CDR1 and CDR2: MNHEY, SVGAGI. There are 15 residues in the CDR3. The CDR3 loop is CASSYNLQSNQPQHF. In DNA, the CDR3 is TGTGCCAGCAGTTATAATTTACAGAGCAATCAGCCCCAGCATTTT.

This clone turned up a few times. The chain employs TRBV10-2 and TRBJ1-6, with D possibly being TRBD1 (5 bases). Trimming shortened V by 7 bases and J by 8 bases, and 15 bases separated the two germline ends. Germline V lookup: CDR1 WSHSY, CDR2 SAAADI. The length of the CDR3 is 14 residues. CDR3 region: CASNDPGSYSPLHF. The CDR3 DNA follows: TGCGCCAGCAATGACCCAGGGTCATATTCACCCCTCCACTTT.

The J gene is TRBJ2-7, the V gene TRBV18; D call uncertain. The CDR3 is 16 amino acids. The germline V and J ends were trimmed by 1 base and 0 bases, with 13 bases remaining between them. CDR1 is KGHSH, CDR2 LQKENI, per germline. The CDR3 DNA sequence: TGTGCCAGCTCACCACTTCTCGATACAGACTCCTACGAGCAGTACTTC. This encodes CASSPLLDTDSYEQYF.

The chain employs TRBV7-8 and TRBJ2-2; 9 nucleotides line up with TRBD1. Germline CDR1 SGHVS, CDR2 FQNEAQ. J lost 4 bases, V lost 4 bases, and 22 bases had no gene match. The CDR3 totals 21 residues. The CDR3 is CASSSGRVPGQGSVFTGELFF. CDR3 nucleotide sequence: TGTGCCAGCAGCTCAGGACGGGTCCCGGGACAGGGATCGGTTTTCACCGGGGAGCTGTTTTTT.

The chain couples TRBV24-1 to TRBJ1-5, with D uncertain. V was shortened by 4 bases and J by 7 bases, with 10 bases between the two germline ends. CDR3 length: 13 amino acids. Germline lookup yields CDR1 KGHDR and CDR2 SFDVKD. CDR3 nucleotide sequence: TGTGCCACCAGTGAGCGCCCGGGGCAGCCCCAGCATTTT. Amino acids: CATSERPGQPQHF.